This T cell receptor beta chain was found in a study of T cells in localized non-small cell lung cancer. Study outcomes and limitations: Among the top 100 tumor clones, a median approximately 60 appeared in adjacent lung. Sequencing, confined to only one tumor region, leaves heterogeneity possible. Uninvolved adjacent lung had more T cell clonality than any other tissue, topping tumor. Blood T cell density predicted longer survival; adjacent-lung clonality, shorter.

Produced via immunoSEQ multiplex PCR; TCRdb's table is partial and in-frame only. The sample holds 450 or so clones; around 20% are singletons and the top ten take approximately 21%. The germline gives CDR1 SGHNT, CDR2 YENEEA. The length of the CDR3 is 14 residues. V was clipped by 5 bases and J by 12 bases, with 23 bases between them. Comment on this clone: Its antigen is undetermined.

V usage is TRBV11-3 and J usage is TRBJ2-7; the D gene is possibly TRBD1 (6 bases). The specimen comprised normal lung tissue next to the tumor, sampled before any cancer treatment. This TCR was sampled from a female donor older than 55 with stage II squamous cell lung carcinoma. As DNA, the CDR3 is TGTGCCAGCAGCCTGAGCAGGGGTGGGATATTTGGGTACTTC. Protein: CASSLSRGGIFGYF.